These 8 T cell receptor beta chains originate from one sample sequenced in a study of breast tumors, draining lymph nodes, adjacent tissues. Breast cancer patients provided tissue from their axillary draining lymph nodes. TCRdb independently ran MiXCR on the multiplex PCR reads; one entry per CDR3 protein. The profile shows around 130,000 distinct CDR3 sequences, roughly 21% of them singletons. The specimen was axillary lymph node tissue. These TCRs come from a female donor with breast cancer. Some clones in this sample may be carry-over from other donors' samples.

This clonotype was found many times. The gene calls are TRBV13 and TRBJ1-6; TRBD1 matches at 9 bases. Germline values: CDR1 PRHDT, CDR2 FYEKMQ (reference sequence). The CDR3 extends over 15 amino acids. Unmatched junction bases numbered 5, after V lost 4 bases and J lost 7 bases. The CDR3 sequence is CASSSGTGWNSPLHF. CDR3 bases: TGTGCCAGCAGCTCGGGGACAGGGTGGAATTCACCCCTCCACTTT.

In the case of this clonotype: A much larger clone differs from this one at a single base, so this may be a read error. This chain connects TRBV19 to TRBJ1-5; 9 bases line up with TRBD1. V lost 11 bases, J lost 6 bases, and 11 bases stayed unmatched. Germline V CDR1 and CDR2: LNHDA, SQIVND (reference sequence). The CDR3 is 14 amino acids. CDR3 nucleotide sequence: TGTGCCGGTAAACTACAGGGGGCAGGTCAGCCCCAGCATTTT. Amino acids: CAGKLQGAGQPQHF. Based on the CDR3 plus reference TRBV19 and TRBJ1-5, the full variable domain is DGGITQSPKYLFRKEGQNVTLSCEQNLNHDAMYWYRQDPGQGLRLIYYSQIVNDFQKGDIAEGYSVSREKKESFPLTVTSAQKNPTAFYLCAGKLQGAGQPQHFGDGTRLSIL.

This clonotype has a count of ten or more. This chain uses TRBV20-1 with TRBJ1-3, with 12 bases lining up with TRBD1. After removal of 4 bases from V and 4 bases from J, the junction contained 14 bases not matched to a gene. This CDR3 is built from 18 residues. CDR1 and CDR2 from the germline V gene are DFQATT and SNEGSKA (reference sequence). CDR3: CSAILGTGGKTDGNTIYF. As DNA, the CDR3 is TGCAGTGCTATATTGGGGACAGGGGGCAAAACGGACGGAAACACCATATATTTT.

This clonotype came up many times. The V and J genes are TRBV7-3 and TRBJ2-2; no firm D call. V was pared by 5 bases and J by 0 bases, with 13 bases between. Germline CDR1 and CDR2: SGHTA and FQGTGA. This CDR3 is 16 amino acids long. This CDR3 is CASSPYGTTNTGELFF. The CDR3 region has the DNA TGTGCCAGCAGCCCCTATGGTACTACGAACACCGGGGAGCTGTTTTTT.

Many counts were recorded for this clonotype. This sequence joins TRBV4-2 and TRBJ2-7, with TRBD2 matching 7 bases. The CDR3 totals 14 residues. V was pared by 0 bases and J by 5 bases, with 4 bases of the junction left unmatched. In germline, CDR1 is LGHNA, CDR2 YNFKEQ. The CDR3 DNA sequence: TGTGCCAGCAGCCAAGATGCTAGCGGCAACGAGCAGTACTTC. Translation: CASSQDASGNEQYF.

Many counts were recorded for this clonotype. The rearrangement joins TRBV5-1 to TRBJ2-1, with 11 bases fitting TRBD2. CDR1 is SGHRS, CDR2 YFSETQ, per germline. The V segment lost 7 bases and the J segment 9 bases; nucleotides outside the gene matches: 12. The CDR3 runs to 15 residues. CDR3 sequence: CASASGLAAEGEQFF. CDR3 coding DNA: TGCGCCAGCGCCTCGGGACTAGCGGCGGAAGGTGAGCAGTTCTTC. The variable domain in full, with the rest retrieved from reference TRBV5-1 and TRBJ2-1, is KAGVTQTPRYLIKTRGQQVTLSCSPISGHRSVSWYQQTPGQGLQFLFEYFSETQRNKGNFPGRFSGRQFSNSRSEMNVSTLELGDSALYLCASASGLAAEGEQFFGPGTRLTVL.

This clonotype was seen ten or more times. The gene calls are TRBV14 and TRBJ2-7; D possibly corresponds to TRBD2 (5 bases). V lost 3 bases and J lost 3, with 15 bases in between. The germline gives CDR1 SGHDN, CDR2 FVKESK. The CDR3 is 15 residues long. The CDR3 DNA sequence: TGTGCCAGCAGCCACCGCGACGGCGGACTCTACGAGCAGTACTTC. This gives the protein CASSHRDGGLYEQYF.

This clonotype showed up just a few times. The rearrangement uses TRBV9 and TRBJ2-2; D ambiguous. The CDR3 consists of 15 residues. Germline CDR1 and CDR2: SGDLS and YYNGEE. Trimming removed 0 bases at V and 0 bases at J, with 6 bases between. CDR3 loop: CASSVEGSNTGELFF. The CDR3 nucleotides are TGTGCCAGCAGCGTAGAAGGTTCGAACACCGGGGAGCTGTTTTTT.